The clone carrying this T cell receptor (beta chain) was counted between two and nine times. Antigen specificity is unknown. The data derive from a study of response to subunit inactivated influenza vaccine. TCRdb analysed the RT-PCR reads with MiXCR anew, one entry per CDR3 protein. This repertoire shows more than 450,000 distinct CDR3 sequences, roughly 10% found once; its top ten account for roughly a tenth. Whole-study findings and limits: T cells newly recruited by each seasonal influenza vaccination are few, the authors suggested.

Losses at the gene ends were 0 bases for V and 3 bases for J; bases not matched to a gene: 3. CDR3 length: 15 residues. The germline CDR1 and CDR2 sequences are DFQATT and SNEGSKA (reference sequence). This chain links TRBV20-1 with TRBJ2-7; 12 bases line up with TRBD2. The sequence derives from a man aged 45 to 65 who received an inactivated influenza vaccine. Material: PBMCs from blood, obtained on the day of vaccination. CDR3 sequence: CSARDWTSGVYEQYF. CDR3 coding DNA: TGCAGTGCTAGAGATTGGACTAGCGGGGTCTACGAGCAGTACTTC.